This T cell receptor beta chain was sequenced in a study of vaccination effects on CD4 cells after COVID-19 (dated by TCRdb to between 2021 and 2024). Regarding the research as a whole: Two doses of either the BNT162b2 or the mRNA-1273 mRNA SARS-CoV-2 vaccine were administered to participants. Altogether, roughly 10 COVID-19 convalescent patients and a few SARS-CoV-2-naive healthy vaccine recipients made up the full study. The Oncomine TCR Beta short-read assay on an Illumina iSeq 100 was used to sequence cultures from other donors in the study. SARS-CoV-2 spike-specific CD4+ TCR repertoires were compared before and after mRNA vaccination in COVID-19 convalescent patients and in infection-naive vaccine recipients.

From the cysteine through the phenylalanine, the CDR3 covers 14 amino acids. Only CDR3 DNA is held: 42 bases, read in frame from base 1. In the germline V gene, CDR1 corresponds to MGHDK and CDR2 to SYGVNS. The germline V and J ends show losses of 4 bases and 6 bases respectively, and no gene match explains 6 bases of the junction. In the ViraFEST assay, PBMC were stimulated with viral peptide pools, and antigen-specific CD4+ T cell clonotypes were then identified by expansion using TCR sequencing. After approximately 11 days of culture, CD4+ T cells were isolated with the EasySep CD4+ T cell isolation kit. The absence of prior SARS-CoV-2 infection in healthy vaccine recipients was confirmed by negative nucleocapsid antibodies before and after vaccination. A few million PBMC per well were cultured in IMDM with around 5% human AB serum, 10 IU/ml IL-2 and gentamicin, plus 10 ug/ml peptides. On days 3 and 7, half of the culture medium was replaced with fresh IL-2-containing medium. Unless otherwise noted, each peptide stimulation condition was cultured in triplicate wells. Using Ficoll-Paque Plus gradient centrifugation, PBMC were separated from whole blood and then either used fresh or cryopreserved at -140C. Overlapping peptide pools spanned the spike proteins of SARS-CoV-2 and the common cold coronaviruses HCoV-NL63, HCoV-OC43 and HCoV-229E. The QIAamp micro DNA kit was used to extract genomic DNA from the cultured CD4+ T cells.

Points on this clone: Its antigen specificity is not known. Base qualities are not at hand, and no much larger clone is one base apart.

Library construction relied on the immunoSEQ multiplex PCR assay. DNA from the CD4+ T cells that had been cultured and isolated underwent TCR beta CDR3 sequencing. The authors processed their data as follows. Non-productive TCR sequences were discarded, and reads were trimmed to the CDR3 region, with only CDR3s of 7 or more amino acids retained. Antigen-specific clonotypes were identified with the MANAFEST web app by comparing expansion in peptide wells against reference cultures. To count as positive, a clone had to show expansion at FDR<0.05 compared with the reference and with all other wells, an odds ratio above 5, and a frequency above 0.1% in two replicate wells. A clonotype was called cross-reactive if it was significantly expanded both in SARS-CoV-2 spike wells and in at least one common cold coronavirus spike condition. CDR3 similarity was assessed by Levenshtein distance using the stringdist R package, and unrooted trees were constructed with ape in R 3.6.1. This is the immuneACCESS table as TCRdb keeps it, with only in-frame sequences that have V and J called. A part of the clones is gone; compared with another copy, unresolved V genes explain less than half, and the rest is unexplained. Clonal size and the V and J genes are those of that table, whereas D and trimming came from the DNA. The sample table lists about 54,000 clones, roughly 76% of them with a count of one. Together, the top ten hold 2% to 3% of the sample.

Broad study findings and their caveats: Only a small number of convalescent patients were included, and no early post-infection timepoints were available, which limited the study. Clones induced by infection and clones induced by vaccination both contracted markedly at late timepoints after vaccination, which fits with T cell responses waning over time. Among healthy vaccine recipients, nearly all vaccine-induced clones were SARS-CoV-2 mono-reactive, and only 1 of 255 was cross-reactive with common cold coronaviruses.

The origin of this receptor is a human donor who received a COVID-19 vaccine. Sequencing used CD4+ T cells from PBMCs cultured with HCoV-229E spike peptides, obtained before COVID-19 vaccination. The sample's cell subset or site, from its label and the paper: HCoV-229E spike overlapping peptide pool stimulation. The chain is assembled from TRBV25-1 and TRBJ1-5; 7 nucleotides in the junction match TRBD1. The CDR3 sequence is CASSGQGGGQPQHF. The bases read TGTGCCAGCAGTGGGCAGGGGGGAGGTCAGCCCCAGCATTTT. The entire variable domain, with the stretches around the CDR3 drawn from the reference TRBV25-1 and TRBJ1-5 proteins, is EADIYQTPRYLVIGTGKKITLECSQTMGHDKMYWYQQDPGMELHLIHYSYGVNSTEKGDLSSESTVSRIRTEHFPLTLESARPSHTSQYLCASSGQGGGQPQHFGDGTRLSIL.